The 19 T cell receptor beta chains listed next were all sequenced from one sample in a study of T cell changes during pregnancy in multiple sclerosis (dated by TCRdb to between 2018 and 2021). Library prep was done by the immunoSEQ multiplex PCR assay. TCRdb carries this immuneACCESS record with in-frame sequences only. Its versions omit some clonotypes, under half of them owing to an unresolved V gene in the studies checked, with the rest unexplained. In this sample the table shows some 54,000 clones, roughly 94% of which occur a single time. The ten largest clones capture less than 4% of the sample. The sample consisted of CD8+ T cells from peripheral blood mononuclear cells, taken in the third trimester of pregnancy. The source is a female donor with multiple sclerosis, enrolled in a pregnancy study.

This chain connects TRBV27 to TRBJ2-1, with D hard to call. Germline V gene lookup returns CDR1 MNHEY and CDR2 SMNVEV (reference sequence). The CDR3 contains 15 residues. Trimming removed 5 bases from V and 9 bases from J, with 20 bases in between. The CDR3 sequence is CASSDPTAARSEQFF. In DNA form, the CDR3 reads TGTGCCAGCAGTGATCCGACTGCAGCGAGAAGTGAGCAGTTCTTC.

J is TRBJ2-1 and V is TRBV4-1, with TRBD2 matching over 10 bases. Germline CDR1 MGHRA, CDR2 YSYEKL. The CDR3 loop spans 16 amino acids. Losses at the gene ends were 0 bases for V and 8 bases for J; bases not matched to a gene: 7. The CDR3 loop reads CASSQEFPSGSHEQFF. CDR3 nucleotide sequence: TGCGCCAGCAGCCAAGAATTCCCTAGCGGGAGCCATGAGCAGTTCTTC.

This sequence joins TRBV7-2 and TRBJ2-1, with TRBD2 as a possible D gene (6 bases). V lost 5 bases to trimming and J lost 3 bases, with 14 bases between them. Per the germline V gene, CDR1 is SGHTA and CDR2 is FQGNSA. The CDR3 is 15 residues long. For the CDR3, the DNA is TGTGCCAGCAGCGGCCGGGACTTCCTCTACAATGAGCAGTTCTTC. As protein: CASSGRDFLYNEQFF.

The V and J genes are TRBV19 and TRBJ1-2, with TRBD1 matching 7 bases. The CDR3 totals 13 residues. The germline V gene has CDR1 LNHDA and CDR2 SQIVND (reference sequence). V shed 5 bases, J shed 6 bases, and the junction held 6 bases outside the gene matches. For the CDR3, the DNA is TGTGCCAGTAGTTTCGGACAGGCAGATGGCTACACCTTC. Its protein is CASSFGQADGYTF.

This chain uses TRBV19 with TRBJ2-7, with a weak D call TRBD1 (5 bases). Trimming shortened V by 3 bases and J by 0 bases, and 9 bases separated the two germline ends. The CDR3 spans 14 residues. CDR1 LNHDA and CDR2 SQIVND come from the germline V gene (reference sequence). DNA for the CDR3: TGTGCCAGTAGTATGTTAGGGGACTCCTACGAGCAGTACTTC. Protein: CASSMLGDSYEQYF.

The chain combines TRBV29-1 with TRBJ2-2; 9 bases map to TRBD2. The J segment lost 0 bases and the V segment lost 6 bases, leaving 5 bases of the junction unmatched. The CDR3 extends over 15 amino acids. Looked up from germline, CDR1 is SQVTM and CDR2 is ANQGSEA. CDR3 amino acids: CSVQTSGSNTGELFF. The CDR3 bases are TGCAGCGTCCAGACTAGCGGATCGAACACCGGGGAGCTGTTTTTT.

V usage is TRBV27 and J usage is TRBJ2-5; 7 bases are shared with TRBD1. Germline CDR1 reads MNHEY; CDR2 reads SMNVEV (reference sequence). Trimming took 9 bases from V and 3 from J; bases not matched to a gene: 7. CDR3 length: 13 residues. DNA of the CDR3: TGTGCCAGAGAAAGCGACAGGGAAGAGACCCAGTACTTC. Amino acids: CARESDREETQYF.

V usage is TRBV4-1 and J usage is TRBJ2-3; 7 bases align to TRBD1. Germline assignment: CDR1 MGHRA and CDR2 YSYEKL. Unmatched junction bases numbered 5, after V lost 3 bases and J lost 2 bases. This CDR3 has 15 amino acids. CDR3 region: CASSQAGGVTDTQYF. The CDR3 coding sequence is TGCGCCAGCAGCCAGGCAGGGGGAGTCACAGATACGCAGTATTTT.

This rearrangement joins TRBV6-5 to TRBJ1-2, with 7 bases matching TRBD1. J was trimmed by 2 bases and V by 5 bases; bases with no gene match: 5. Germline CDR1 MNHEY, CDR2 SVGAGI. The CDR3 is 14 residues long. Written as DNA, the CDR3 is TGTGCCAGCAGTAATTGGGACAGAAACTATGGCTACACCTTC. Protein product: CASSNWDRNYGYTF.

V usage is TRBV9 and J usage is TRBJ2-5, with 7 positions matching TRBD1. The CDR3 totals 15 residues. Looked up from germline, CDR1 is SGDLS and CDR2 is YYNGEE. V was pared by 0 bases and J by 5 bases, with 7 bases of the junction left unmatched. CDR3 sequence (DNA): TGTGCCAGCAGCGTAGGCAGGGGGAGTATGGAGACCCAGTACTTC. Encoded protein: CASSVGRGSMETQYF.

This chain connects TRBV19 to TRBJ1-5, with 9 nucleotides matching TRBD1. This CDR3 is built from 14 residues. After removal of 9 bases from V and 5 bases from J, the junction contained 8 bases not matched to a gene. The germline CDR1 and CDR2 sequences are LNHDA and SQIVND (reference sequence). CDR3 coding DNA: TGTGCCAGCCTGGACAGGGGAGGTGATCAGCCCCAGCATTTT. This codes for CASLDRGGDQPQHF.

The chain employs TRBV6-1 and TRBJ2-1; D might be TRBD2 (6 bases). The length of the CDR3 is 15 residues. V lost 8 bases and J 2 bases, leaving 16 bases between the germline ends. Germline V gene lookup returns CDR1 MNHNS and CDR2 SASEGT. CDR3 loop: CASRPGSGPYNEQFF. In DNA, the CDR3 is TGTGCCAGCCGCCCGGGGAGCGGGCCCTACAATGAGCAGTTCTTC.

This chain connects TRBV29-1 to TRBJ2-3; perhaps TRBD2 as D (6 bases). The CDR3 is 15 residues long. The ends were cut back, 4 bases at V and 6 bases at J, with 20 bases in the middle. Germline V lookup: CDR1 SQVTM, CDR2 ANQGSEA. CDR3 loop: CSVGGAASGFDTQYF. In DNA form, the CDR3 reads TGCAGCGTTGGCGGGGCGGCAAGTGGTTTCGATACGCAGTATTTT.

This chain connects TRBV11-2 to TRBJ1-5; D gene ambiguous. CDR3 length: 12 amino acids. CDR1 is SGHAT, CDR2 FQNNGV, per germline. V was pared by 5 bases and J by 3 bases, with 5 bases between. The CDR3 sequence: CASSQDNQPQHF. The CDR3 DNA is TGTGCCAGCAGCCAGGACAATCAGCCCCAGCATTTT.

The V gene is TRBV6-4, the J gene TRBJ2-1; a weak D match, TRBD2 (7 bases). The CDR3 runs to 17 residues. The germline V and J ends were trimmed by 0 bases and 4 bases, with 16 bases remaining between them. Per the germline V gene, CDR1 is MRHNA and CDR2 is SNTAGT. CDR3 DNA: TGTGCCAGCAGTGACTCTCCTAGCGGAGGGGGATACAATGAGCAGTTCTTC. It specifies CASSDSPSGGGYNEQFF.

The rearrangement joins TRBV12-5 to TRBJ2-1; TRBD2 aligns across 14 bases. CDR3 length: 18 residues. V lost 5 bases to trimming and J lost 0 bases; unmatched junction nucleotides: 6. Germline V lookup: CDR1 LGHNT, CDR2 FRNRAP. The chain's CDR3 is CASGAGLAGAYSYNEQFF. The CDR3 bases are TGTGCTAGTGGTGCGGGACTAGCGGGAGCGTACTCCTACAATGAGCAGTTCTTC.

The chain joins TRBV6-4 to TRBJ2-7, with TRBD1 identical over 7 bases. This CDR3 comprises 17 residues. Germline V gene data show CDR1 as MRHNA and CDR2 as SNTAGT. V shed 4 bases and J 2 bases; nucleotides not matched to a gene: 14. CDR3 nucleotide sequence: TGTGCCAGCAGTGCCGGGACAGATACCTCCCTTACCTACGAGCAGTACTTC. Translating gives CASSAGTDTSLTYEQYF.

The chain uses TRBV6-5 and TRBJ2-5; 13 bases agree with TRBD2. V shed 1 base, J shed 3 bases, and the junction held 2 bases outside the gene matches. Germline CDR1 MNHEY, CDR2 SVGAGI. The CDR3 runs to 16 residues. The CDR3 coding sequence is TGTGCCAGCAGTTACTTGGGACTAGCGGGAAAAGAGACCCAGTACTTC. It codes for CASSYLGLAGKETQYF.

In its sample, this clone was seen once. The chain recombines TRBV11-2 with TRBJ2-7, with D possibly TRBD2 on 6 matching bases. The ends were cut back, 7 bases at V and 5 bases at J, with 15 bases in the middle. The CDR3 length is 13 residues. Per germline, CDR1 SGHAT and CDR2 FQNNGV. CDR3 coding DNA: TGTGCCAGCAATGGTGGCGGGAACGACGAGCAGTACTTC. Translation: CASNGGGNDEQYF.